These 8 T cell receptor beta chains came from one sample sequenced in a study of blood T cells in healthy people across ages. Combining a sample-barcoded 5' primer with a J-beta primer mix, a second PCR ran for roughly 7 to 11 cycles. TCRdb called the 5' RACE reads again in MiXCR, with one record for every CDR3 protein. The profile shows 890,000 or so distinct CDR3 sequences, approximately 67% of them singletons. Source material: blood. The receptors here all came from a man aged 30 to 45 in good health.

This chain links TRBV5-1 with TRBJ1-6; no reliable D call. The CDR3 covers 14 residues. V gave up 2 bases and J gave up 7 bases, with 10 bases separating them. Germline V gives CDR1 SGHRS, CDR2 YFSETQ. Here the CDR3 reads CASSLLRENSPLHF. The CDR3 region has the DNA TGCGCCAGCAGCTTATTGCGGGAAAATTCACCCCTCCACTTT.

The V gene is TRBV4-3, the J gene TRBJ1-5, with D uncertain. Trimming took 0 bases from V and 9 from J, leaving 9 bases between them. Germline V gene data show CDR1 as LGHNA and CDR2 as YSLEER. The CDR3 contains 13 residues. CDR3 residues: CASSQDVDRPQHF. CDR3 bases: TGCGCCAGCAGCCAAGACGTCGATAGGCCCCAGCATTTT.

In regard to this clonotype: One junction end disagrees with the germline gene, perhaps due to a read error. The CDR3 DNA follows: TGTGCCACTACCCGGGGGTCAACCAATGAAAAACTGTTTTTT. Its protein product is CATTRGSTNEKLFF. The chain employs TRBV28 and TRBJ1-4, with TRBD1 as a possible D gene (5 bases). CDR1 is MDHEN, CDR2 SYDVKM, per germline. The CDR3 extends over 14 amino acids.

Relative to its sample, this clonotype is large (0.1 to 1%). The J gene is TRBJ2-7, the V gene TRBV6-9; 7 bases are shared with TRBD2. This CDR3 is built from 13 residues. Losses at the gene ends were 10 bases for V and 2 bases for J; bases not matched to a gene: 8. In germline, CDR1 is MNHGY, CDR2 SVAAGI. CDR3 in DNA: TGTGCCACCGCCGGGACTAAGACCTACGAGCAGTACTTC. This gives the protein CATAGTKTYEQYF.

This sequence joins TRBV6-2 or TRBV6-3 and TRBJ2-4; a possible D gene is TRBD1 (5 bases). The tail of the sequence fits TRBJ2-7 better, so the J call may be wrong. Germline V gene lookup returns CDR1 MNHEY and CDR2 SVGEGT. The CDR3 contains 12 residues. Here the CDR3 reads CASSYQGTEQYF. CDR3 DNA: TGTGCCAGCAGTTATCAGGGAACCGAGCAGTACTTC.

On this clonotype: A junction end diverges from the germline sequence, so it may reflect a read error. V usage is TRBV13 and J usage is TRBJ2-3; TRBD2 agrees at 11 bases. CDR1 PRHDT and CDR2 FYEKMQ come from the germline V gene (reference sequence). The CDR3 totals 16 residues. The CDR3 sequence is CASSSRLAGRTDTRYF. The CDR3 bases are TGTGCCAGCAGCTCAAGACTAGCGGGGCGCACAGATACGCGGTATTTT.

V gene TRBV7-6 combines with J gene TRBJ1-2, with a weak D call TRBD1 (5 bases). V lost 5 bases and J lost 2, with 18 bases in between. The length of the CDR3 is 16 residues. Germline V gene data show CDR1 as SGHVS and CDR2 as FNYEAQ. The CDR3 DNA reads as TGTGCCAGCAGCCGGAGCGGGGGGGTGGGAAACTATGGCTACACCTTC. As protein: CASSRSGGVGNYGYTF.

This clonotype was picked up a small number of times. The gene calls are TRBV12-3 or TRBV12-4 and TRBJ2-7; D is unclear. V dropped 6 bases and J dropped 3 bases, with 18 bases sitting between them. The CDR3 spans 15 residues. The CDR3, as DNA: TGTGCCAGCAGCTTAAACATTGGACCGCTCTACGAGCAGTACTTC. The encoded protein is CASSLNIGPLYEQYF.